One and the same sample provided the 23 T cell receptor beta chains below, sequenced in a study of shared clonotypes between healthy human individuals. Produced via immunoSEQ multiplex PCR; TCRdb's table is partial and in-frame only. The profile shows some 2.4 million clones, over 85% of them singletons. The sample comprised naive CD4+ T cells from PBMCs. Noted subset: CD45RA+ positively selected. The source is a man aged 18-30 years in good health. Some clones in this sample may be carry-over from other donors' samples.

V usage is TRBV5-1 and J usage is TRBJ2-3; D possibly corresponds to TRBD2 (5 bases). Trimming cost V 6 bases and J 6 bases, with 14 bases left between them. From germline, CDR1 is SGHRS and CDR2 YFSETQ. The CDR3 runs 13 residues. CDR3 in amino acids: CASKMTERDTQYF. CDR3 bases: TGCGCCAGCAAGATGACGGAGCGGGATACGCAGTATTTT. Using reference TRBV5-1 and TRBJ2-3 for the parts outside the CDR3, the full variable domain is KAGVTQTPRYLIKTRGQQVTLSCSPISGHRSVSWYQQTPGQGLQFLFEYFSETQRNKGNFPGRFSGRQFSNSRSEMNVSTLELGDSALYLCASKMTERDTQYFGPGTRLTVL.

J is TRBJ2-5 and V is TRBV2; possible D gene TRBD2, 7 bases. Germline V gene lookup returns CDR1 SNHLY and CDR2 FYNNEI. Trimming removed 4 bases from V and 5 bases from J, with 11 bases in between. The CDR3 length is 13 residues. The CDR3 DNA reads TGTGCCAGCAGTGTAGGGGGAGGGGAGACCCAGTACTTC. Translation gives CASSVGGGETQYF.

V usage is TRBV2 and J usage is TRBJ1-4; TRBD1 might be the D (5 bases). Trimming removed 2 bases at V and 10 bases at J, with 14 bases between. Germline V gene lookup returns CDR1 SNHLY and CDR2 FYNNEI. The CDR3 extends over 14 amino acids. The CDR3 region is CASSEMQGTVKLFF. In DNA form, the CDR3 reads TGTGCCAGCAGTGAAATGCAGGGAACGGTAAAACTGTTTTTT. The variable domain in full, with the rest retrieved from reference TRBV2 and TRBJ1-4, is EPEVTQTPSHQVTQMGQEVILRCVPISNHLYFYWYRQILGQKVEFLVSFYNNEISEKSEIFDDQFSVERPDGSNFTLKIRSTKLEDSAMYFCASSEMQGTVKLFFGSGTQLSVL.

Regarding this clone: The same CDR3 can be traced to other DNA sequences in this sample. The chain uses TRBV2 and TRBJ2-2; D may be TRBD1 (5 bases). The CDR3 extends over 13 amino acids. V was pared by 5 bases and J by 3 bases, with 7 bases between. Germline-derived CDR1 and CDR2 are SNHLY and FYNNEI. CDR3 residues: CASSQGYTGELFF. DNA of the CDR3: TGTGCCAGCAGTCAGGGTTACACCGGGGAGCTGTTTTTT.

This sequence joins TRBV4-3 and TRBJ2-1; 9 bases line up with TRBD2. Trimming cost V 0 bases and J 9 bases; bases outside gene matches: 12. Germline V CDR1 and CDR2: LGHNA, YSLEER. The length of the CDR3 is 17 residues. The CDR3: CASSQELSLAGITEQFF. For the CDR3, the DNA is TGCGCCAGCAGCCAAGAGTTGTCGCTAGCGGGAATCACTGAGCAGTTCTTC.

The rearrangement links TRBV27 to TRBJ2-1; 7 bases are shared with TRBD2. After removal of 10 bases from V and 2 bases from J, the junction contained 17 bases not matched to a gene. Germline V lookup: CDR1 MNHEY, CDR2 SMNVEV (reference sequence). The CDR3 has 17 amino acids. The CDR3 spells CATRGLAAQRTYNEQFF. In DNA form, the CDR3 reads TGTGCCACTCGGGGCCTAGCGGCACAGAGGACCTACAATGAGCAGTTCTTC.

Here the CDR3 DNA reads TGTGCCAGCAGTTACGGGGGCACGTTCTACGAGCAGTACTTC. The encoded protein is CASSYGGTFYEQYF. The chain uses TRBV6-5 and TRBJ2-7, with a tentative D call TRBD1 (6 bases). There are 14 residues in the CDR3. V lost 2 bases, J lost 3 bases, and 11 bases lay in between. Germline V gives CDR1 MNHEY, CDR2 SVGAGI.

This clone was observed once. This chain uses TRBV27 with TRBJ2-7, with TRBD2 matching over 9 bases. With V trimmed by 1 base and J by 7 bases, 5 bases remained unmatched. This CDR3 comprises 14 residues. Per the germline V gene, CDR1 is MNHEY and CDR2 is SMNVEV (reference sequence). Here the CDR3 DNA reads TGTGCCAGCAGTTTATTAGCGACTAGCGGTGAGCAGTACTTC. Translating it yields CASSLLATSGEQYF.

V gene TRBV5-1 combines with J gene TRBJ2-3, with 8 bases lining up with TRBD2. The V gene's germline CDR1 is SGHRS and CDR2 YFSETQ. V shed 4 bases and J 0 bases; nucleotides not matched to a gene: 7. This CDR3 has 16 amino acids. The chain's CDR3 is CASSGGTSVSTDTQYF. The CDR3 DNA reads TGCGCCAGCAGCGGGGGGACTAGTGTGAGCACAGATACGCAGTATTTT.

The chain couples TRBV4-2 to TRBJ2-3, with 10 bases that match TRBD1. Germline V CDR1 and CDR2: LGHNA, YNFKEQ. The CDR3 spans 16 residues. The trim removed 1 base at V and 5 bases at J, leaving 6 bases unmatched. CDR3 protein: CASSQGDRGHRDTQYF. In nucleotides, the CDR3 is TGTGCCAGCAGCCAAGGGGACAGGGGACACAGAGATACGCAGTATTTT.

This rearrangement joins TRBV6-1 to TRBJ2-5, with D maybe TRBD1 (5 bases). The CDR3 runs to 13 residues. The germline gives CDR1 MNHNS, CDR2 SASEGT. Trimming took 1 base from V and 9 from J, leaving 12 bases between them. The CDR3 DNA sequence: TGTGCCAGCAGTGAAGAAAGGGTGACAGCCCAGTACTTC. Its protein is CASSEERVTAQYF.

This clone was counted between two and nine times. This CDR3 is also generated by other DNA sequences in the sample. This chain joins TRBV15 and TRBJ1-3, with D uncertain. Trimming took 5 bases from V and 7 from J, leaving 9 bases between them. Germline V gene sequence: CDR1 LNHNV, CDR2 YYDKDF (reference sequence). CDR3 size: 12 residues. CDR3 amino acids: CATSRGGNTIYF. The CDR3 region has the DNA TGTGCCACCAGCCGGGGTGGCAACACCATATATTTT.

CDR3 amino acids: CASSATPGGLPYEQYF. CDR3 DNA sequence: TGCGCCAGCAGCGCTACACCCGGGGGTCTTCCCTACGAGCAGTACTTC. The chain has TRBV5-1 and TRBJ2-7, with a weak D call TRBD2 (6 bases). The germline V gene encodes CDR1 SGHRS and CDR2 YFSETQ. This CDR3 comprises 16 residues. V lost 4 bases to trimming and J lost 2 bases, with 19 bases between them.

This clone was seen once. The chain links TRBV6-1 to TRBJ1-1, with no clear D. The germline gives CDR1 MNHNS, CDR2 SASEGT. V dropped 2 bases and J dropped 1 base, with 8 bases sitting between them. The CDR3 is 14 residues long. This CDR3 is CASSESLRNTEAFF. The CDR3 nucleotides read TGTGCCAGCAGTGAATCGTTGCGGAACACTGAAGCTTTCTTT.

This clone has a single count. CDR3 protein: CASSLWPLAYEQYF. The CDR3 DNA reads as TGTGCCAGCAGTTTATGGCCCCTGGCCTACGAGCAGTACTTC. The V gene is TRBV28, the J gene TRBJ2-7; D uncertain. Germline CDR1 reads MDHEN; CDR2 reads SYDVKM. The CDR3 is 14 amino acids. V shed 0 bases and J shed 2 bases, with 8 bases lying between them.

The gene calls are TRBV7-2 and TRBJ1-1; unclear D gene. Germline lookup yields CDR1 SGHTA and CDR2 FQGNSA. The CDR3 has 14 amino acids. V gave up 1 base and J gave up 0 bases, with 6 bases separating them. CDR3: CASSLGSLNTEAFF. CDR3 in DNA: TGTGCCAGCAGCTTAGGATCTCTGAACACTGAAGCTTTCTTT.

The chain is built from TRBV2 and TRBJ2-3; perhaps TRBD1 as D (6 bases). Germline V gene sequence: CDR1 SNHLY, CDR2 FYNNEI. V was trimmed by 5 bases and J by 4 bases, leaving 10 bases between them. This CDR3 comprises 13 residues. In DNA, the CDR3 is TGTGCCAGCAGTACCACAGGGCCAGATACGCAGTATTTT. It translates to CASSTTGPDTQYF.

Notes on this clone: Different DNA sequences within this sample yield the same CDR3. The genes are TRBV30 and TRBJ2-7; D remains unclear. The CDR3 totals 11 residues. From germline, CDR1 is GTSNPN and CDR2 SVGIG (reference sequence). Trimming removed 1 base from V and 5 bases from J, with 6 bases in between. The CDR3 nucleotides are TGTGCCTGGAGTGCTGGCGACGAGCAGTACTTC. This sequence encodes CAWSAGDEQYF.

The chain has TRBV2 and TRBJ2-7; D is possibly TRBD1 (6 bases). Germline lookup yields CDR1 SNHLY and CDR2 FYNNEI. The germline V and J ends were trimmed by 4 bases and 1 base, with 14 bases remaining between them. The CDR3 covers 15 residues. The CDR3: CASSGQDRFSYEQYF. CDR3 coding DNA: TGTGCCAGCAGTGGTCAGGACAGATTTTCCTACGAGCAGTACTTC.

The chain is built from TRBV30 and TRBJ2-7; D is ambiguous. The CDR3 extends over 12 amino acids. Germline-derived CDR1 and CDR2 are GTSNPN and SVGIG (reference sequence). Trimming took 0 bases from V and 7 from J, leaving 10 bases between them. The CDR3 loop reads CAWSVPADEQYF. DNA of the CDR3: TGTGCCTGGAGTGTACCGGCAGATGAGCAGTACTTC.

The J gene is TRBJ2-1, the V gene TRBV4-2; 11 bases fit TRBD2. This CDR3 has 16 amino acids. The ends lost 3 bases at V and 6 bases at J; junction bases unmatched: 7. Germline lookup yields CDR1 LGHNA and CDR2 YNFKEQ. CDR3 bases: TGTGCCAGCAGCCAGAGTAGCGGGAGGGCTACCAATGAGCAGTTCTTC. This codes for CASSQSSGRATNEQFF.

The sample holds one count of this clone. The chain combines TRBV7-9 with TRBJ2-7, with 8 bases fitting TRBD1. The germline gives CDR1 SEHNR, CDR2 FQNEAQ (reference sequence). This CDR3 comprises 15 residues. With 5 bases clipped from V and 3 bases from J, the junction kept 9 bases outside the gene matches. The CDR3 loop is CASSPPGTGIYEQYF. The CDR3 nucleotides are TGTGCCAGCAGCCCACCGGGGACAGGTATCTACGAGCAGTACTTC. The full variable domain, in which reference TRBV7-9 and TRBJ2-7 provide the parts outside the CDR3, is DTGVSQNPRHKITKRGQNVTFRCDPISEHNRLYWYRQTLGQGPEFLTYFQNEAQLEKSRLLSDRFSAERPKGSFSTLEIQRTEQGDSAMYLCASSPPGTGIYEQYFGPGTRLTVT.

This sequence joins TRBV15 and TRBJ2-7; TRBD2 agrees at 8 bases. Germline-derived CDR1 and CDR2 are LNHNV and YYDKDF (reference sequence). This CDR3 has 13 amino acids. Losses at the gene ends were 6 bases for V and 4 bases for J; bases not matched to a gene: 5. The CDR3 bases are TGTGCCACCAGGGGGACTAGTTCTTACGAGCAGTACTTC. It yields the protein CATRGTSSYEQYF.